This TCR beta chain was identified in a study of T-cell reconstitution after alpha-beta-depleted transplantation in children. Notes on the study in general: Expanded graft clones numbering several hundred reportedly gave rise to alpha-beta T cells about two months after transplant. Day-60 TCRbeta diversity that was high in some patients was derived from surviving recipient T cells and thymic progenitors. Once a year had passed after transplant, T-cell counts and diversity came mostly from newly produced T cells.

Comment on this clonotype: What it binds is not known.

It was with unique molecular identifiers that the TCRbeta library was prepared. TCRdb analysed the PCR reads with MiXCR anew, one entry per CDR3 protein. The sample has about 870,000 distinct CDR3 sequences; approximately 15% are singletons. The CDR3 sequence is 9 residues long. Trimming took off 10 bases at V and 5 bases at J, with 6 bases between the two ends. Germline V CDR1 and CDR2: SNHLY, FYNNEI. This TCR derives from a male patient between 5 and 17 years old who had a stem cell transplant for acute lymphoblastic leukemia, so the T cells may come from the graft donor. This chain joins TRBV2 and TRBJ2-7; D unresolved. The specimen comprised PBMCs, mostly from graft donor cells, sampled 360 days after TCRalphabeta/CD19-depleted stem cell transplant. The CDR3 nucleotides read TGTGCCACCGGCGACGAGCAGTACTTC. Encoded protein: CATGDEQYF.